Shown below are 9 T cell receptor beta chains from a single sample sequenced in a study of neoadjuvant anti-PD-1 for oral cavity cancer (dated by TCRdb to the early 2020s). Libraries were built with the immunoSEQ multiplex PCR assay. Drawn from immuneACCESS, this table holds only the in-frame rearrangements with V and J called that TCRdb kept. Clones are partly lost; checked studies trace under half to an unresolved V gene and leave the rest unexplained. The sample yields approximately 67,000 clones; around 80% were counted once. The top ten clones comprise roughly 3.4% of the sample. The sample's time point label, decoded: before neoadjuvant nivolumab. The material was PBMCs, obtained before nivolumab (anti-PD-1) treatment. These receptors all stem from a person between 35 and 79 years old with oral cavity squamous cell carcinoma.

The chain combines TRBV2 with TRBJ2-5; D not certain. CDR3 size: 15 residues. Between the trimmed V and J ends, which lost 7 bases and 5 bases, there was a span of 20 bases. Germline CDR1 reads SNHLY; CDR2 reads FYNNEI. The CDR3 loop is CASNYVGNSRETQYF. DNA of the CDR3: TGTGCCAGCAATTACGTGGGAAACAGTCGGGAGACCCAGTACTTC.

This clone showed up just once. The chain links TRBV27 to TRBJ1-3; D is unresolved. V was shortened by 5 bases and J by 3 bases, with 17 bases between the two germline ends. Germline-derived CDR1 and CDR2 are MNHEY and SMNVEV (reference sequence). The CDR3 runs to 16 residues. The CDR3 sequence is CASSPSLLPSGNTIYF. The CDR3 DNA sequence: TGTGCCAGCAGTCCAAGCCTGTTACCTAGTGGAAACACCATATATTTT.

V gene TRBV5-1 combines with J gene TRBJ2-3, with 14 nucleotides matching TRBD2. The V gene end was trimmed by 6 bases and the J gene end by 5 bases; junction bases not matched to a gene: 2. The CDR3 contains 14 residues. Germline V lookup: CDR1 SGHRS, CDR2 YFSETQ. The CDR3 nucleotides read TGCGCCAGCATGACTAGCGGGAGGGGAGATACGCAGTATTTT. Amino acids: CASMTSGRGDTQYF.

V and J are TRBV4-1 and TRBJ2-1, with D perhaps TRBD2 (6 bases). CDR1 is MGHRA, CDR2 YSYEKL, per germline. The CDR3 contains 14 residues. The ends were cut back, 0 bases at V and 8 bases at J, with 11 bases in the middle. The CDR3 nucleotides are TGCGCCAGCAGCCAAGATTGGGGGGTGGATGAGCAGTTCTTC. This gives the protein CASSQDWGVDEQFF.

CDR3 sequence (DNA): TGTGCCAGCAGCCACCGGGACAGGGAAACAGATACGCAGTATTTT. Its translation: CASSHRDRETDTQYF. The chain uses TRBV11-2 and TRBJ2-3, with TRBD1 matching over 9 bases. V lost 5 bases and J lost 3; bases outside the gene matches: 6. The CDR3 contains 15 residues. Germline CDR1 reads SGHAT; CDR2 reads FQNNGV.

The chain links TRBV5-1 to TRBJ1-1; no reliable D call. The CDR3 runs 13 residues. V lost 0 bases, J lost 3 bases, and 6 bases lay in between. Germline V gene data show CDR1 as SGHRS and CDR2 as YFSETQ. CDR3 amino acids: CASSLETDTEAFF. In DNA form, the CDR3 reads TGCGCCAGCAGCTTGGAAACAGACACTGAAGCTTTCTTT.

The chain uses TRBV10-3 and TRBJ2-5; tentatively, D is TRBD1 (6 bases). Trimming took off 8 bases at V and 3 bases at J, with 10 bases between the two ends. Germline assignment: CDR1 ENHRY and CDR2 SYGVKD. There are 12 residues in the CDR3. Here the CDR3 DNA reads TGTGCCATCGGTCACAGGGAAGAGACCCAGTACTTC. It specifies CAIGHREETQYF.

CDR3 nucleotides: TGCGCCAGCAGCTTTGCGGGAGGGCCCCTCGAGCAGTACTTC. It translates to CASSFAGGPLEQYF. The chain combines TRBV5-1 with TRBJ2-7; 9 bases align to TRBD2. Unmatched junction bases numbered 6, after V lost 2 bases and J lost 6 bases. The germline V gene encodes CDR1 SGHRS and CDR2 YFSETQ. This CDR3 is 14 amino acids long. The variable domain in full, completed from reference TRBV5-1 and TRBJ2-7, reads KAGVTQTPRYLIKTRGQQVTLSCSPISGHRSVSWYQQTPGQGLQFLFEYFSETQRNKGNFPGRFSGRQFSNSRSEMNVSTLELGDSALYLCASSFAGGPLEQYFGPGTRLTVT.

The chain is built from TRBV2 and TRBJ2-5; D possibly corresponds to TRBD1 (6 bases). The V gene lost 10 bases and the J gene lost 1 base, with 13 bases spanning the gap. CDR3 size: 13 residues. Per the germline V gene, CDR1 is SNHLY and CDR2 is FYNNEI. The CDR3 DNA follows: TGTGCCAATCGGGGACAAATCCAAGAGACCCAGTACTTC. It encodes CANRGQIQETQYF.